A selection of T cell receptor beta chains follows, all from one sample in a study of naive and memory T cell subsets. MiXCR, run by TCRdb on the 5' RACE reads, gives a single entry per CDR3 protein. Altogether roughly 56,000 distinct CDR3 sequences are present, 5.5% to 8.5% being singletons, with the ten largest covering 8% to 10%. Receptors originate from a male donor in good health. The CDR3 runs from the conserved cysteine through the conserved F or W. Fields, in order: J gene, V gene, clone size, D gene, CDR3 DNA, CDR3 protein. D genes are given only for firm matches. Clone size, where shown, is once, few, many, or a class for clones that have expanded.

j_call: TRBJ1-6; v_call: TRBV3-1; clone_size: NA; d_call: NA; cdr3_nt: TGTGCCAGCAGCCAAACAGGGCCGCCCCTCCACTTT; cdr3_aa: CASSQTGPPLHF
j_call: TRBJ2-6; v_call: TRBV6-1; clone_size: few; d_call: NA; cdr3_nt: TGTGCCGCGAAGGGAGTTTTCTCTGGGGCCAACGTCCTGACTTTC; cdr3_aa: CAAKGVFSGANVLTF
j_call: TRBJ2-3; v_call: TRBV29-1; clone_size: many; d_call: NA; cdr3_nt: TGCAGCGTTCAAAGGGGATCTAGCACAGATACGCAGTATTTT; cdr3_aa: CSVQRGSSTDTQYF
j_call: TRBJ1-6; v_call: TRBV7-8; clone_size: NA; d_call: NA; cdr3_nt: TGTGCCAGCAGTCAAATGGGGGTGTCTAATTCACCCCTCCACTTT; cdr3_aa: CASSQMGVSNSPLHF
j_call: TRBJ2-2; v_call: TRBV12-3/TRBV12-4; clone_size: many; d_call: NA; cdr3_nt: TGTGCCAGCAGTTTCGGGGAGGCTGGGGAGCTGTTTTTT; cdr3_aa: CASSFGEAGELFF
j_call: TRBJ2-1; v_call: TRBV6-5; clone_size: many; d_call: TRBD1; cdr3_nt: TGTGCCAGCACCCAGGGGGACACTGGTGGGCAGTTCTTC; cdr3_aa: CASTQGDTGGQFF
j_call: TRBJ1-2; v_call: TRBV7-2; clone_size: many; d_call: TRBD1; cdr3_nt: TGTGCCAGCAGCTTCCCCGAGGGGGCGATTGATGGCTACACCTTC; cdr3_aa: CASSFPEGAIDGYTF
j_call: TRBJ2-3; v_call: TRBV29-1; clone_size: once; d_call: NA; cdr3_nt: TGCAGCGTTGGCTGGGATGCAGATACGCAGTATTTT; cdr3_aa: CSVGWDADTQYF
j_call: TRBJ2-2; v_call: TRBV11-2; clone_size: NA; d_call: TRBD2; cdr3_nt: TGTGCCAGCAGCTTAGATAGAGCGGGAGCCGGAACCGGGGAGCTGTTTTTT; cdr3_aa: CASSLDRAGAGTGELFF
j_call: TRBJ1-5; v_call: TRBV2; clone_size: NA; d_call: TRBD1; cdr3_nt: TGTGCCAGCAGTCAACAGGGGTTAGATCAGCCCCAGCATTTT; cdr3_aa: CASSQQGLDQPQHF
j_call: TRBJ2-1; v_call: TRBV30; clone_size: few; d_call: NA; cdr3_nt: TGTGCCTGGACAACAGGGCACGATGAGCAGTTCTTC; cdr3_aa: CAWTTGHDEQFF
j_call: TRBJ1-5; v_call: TRBV2; clone_size: NA; d_call: NA; cdr3_nt: TGTGCCAGCAAGAGGGATAGCAATCAGCCCCAGCATTTT; cdr3_aa: CASKRDSNQPQHF
j_call: TRBJ1-2; v_call: TRBV14; clone_size: few; d_call: NA; cdr3_nt: TGTGCCAGCAGCCAAGACAGTTCTAACTATGGCTACACCTTC; cdr3_aa: CASSQDSSNYGYTF
j_call: TRBJ2-3; v_call: TRBV11-2; clone_size: many; d_call: TRBD2; cdr3_nt: TGTGCCAGCAGCTTTAGCGGGGGGAGCACAGATACGCAGTATTTT; cdr3_aa: CASSFSGGSTDTQYF
j_call: TRBJ1-1; v_call: TRBV6-5; clone_size: NA; d_call: NA; cdr3_nt: TGTGCCAGCAGTTACTCCGGGGGACAAGTGACTTTCTTT; cdr3_aa: CASSYSGGQVTFF
j_call: TRBJ2-1; v_call: TRBV5-1; clone_size: few; d_call: NA; cdr3_nt: TGCGCCAGCAGCTCAGGGGTGCGTTCCTACAATGAGCAGTTCTTC; cdr3_aa: CASSSGVRSYNEQFF
j_call: TRBJ2-1; v_call: TRBV2; clone_size: many; d_call: TRBD2; cdr3_nt: TGTGCCAGCAGTGCCGGGACTAGCGAATACAATGAGCAGTTCTTC; cdr3_aa: CASSAGTSEYNEQFF
j_call: TRBJ2-2; v_call: TRBV5-1; clone_size: NA; d_call: NA; cdr3_nt: TGCGCCAGCAGGGGATCCGGGCAGGCCGGGGAGCTGTTTTTT; cdr3_aa: CASRGSGQAGELFF
j_call: TRBJ2-7; v_call: TRBV12-3/TRBV12-4; clone_size: NA; d_call: TRBD1; cdr3_nt: TGTGCCAGCAGTTCGGGACAGGGGGTCACCGACTACGAGCAGTACTTC; cdr3_aa: CASSSGQGVTDYEQYF
j_call: TRBJ2-2; v_call: TRBV18; clone_size: many; d_call: NA; cdr3_nt: TGTGCCAGCTCACCAATACATTTACGGGGCAGCTTCTGGCCCGGGGAGCTGTTTTTT; cdr3_aa: CASSPIHLRGSFWPGELFF
j_call: TRBJ2-1; v_call: TRBV5-4; clone_size: many; d_call: TRBD2; cdr3_nt: TGTGCCAGCAGCTTGGGAGCCGGGAGGGCTGGTGAGCAGTTCTTC; cdr3_aa: CASSLGAGRAGEQFF
j_call: TRBJ2-2; v_call: TRBV29-1; clone_size: NA; d_call: NA; cdr3_nt: TGCAGCGTTGTCTCAGCAGGTGGCCCGAACACCGGGGAGCTGTTTTTT; cdr3_aa: CSVVSAGGPNTGELFF
j_call: TRBJ1-1; v_call: TRBV5-1; clone_size: many; d_call: NA; cdr3_nt: TGCGCCAGCAGCCCCCAGGGACCAAGGACGAACACTGAAGCTTTCTTT; cdr3_aa: CASSPQGPRTNTEAFF
j_call: TRBJ2-7; v_call: TRBV20-1; clone_size: few; d_call: TRBD2; cdr3_nt: TGCAGTGCTAGAGTGAGCGGGGAAGGCGAGCAGTACTTC; cdr3_aa: CSARVSGEGEQYF
j_call: TRBJ1-2; v_call: TRBV4-1; clone_size: NA; d_call: NA; cdr3_nt: TGCGCCAGCAGCCAAGATGCGGGGGGCGGCTACACCTTC; cdr3_aa: CASSQDAGGGYTF
j_call: TRBJ2-1; v_call: TRBV25-1; clone_size: many; d_call: NA; cdr3_nt: TGTGCCAGTGGCGCGGGTTCGAGGGTTGCGGAGCAGTTCTTC; cdr3_aa: CASGAGSRVAEQFF
j_call: TRBJ1-2; v_call: TRBV29-1; clone_size: many; d_call: NA; cdr3_nt: TGCAGCGTTGAAACAGCTTTCTATGGCTACACCTTC; cdr3_aa: CSVETAFYGYTF
j_call: TRBJ2-1; v_call: TRBV11-2; clone_size: many; d_call: TRBD1; cdr3_nt: TGTGCCAGCAGTCCTGGACAGGTTTCGCAGTTCTTC; cdr3_aa: CASSPGQVSQFF
j_call: TRBJ2-7; v_call: TRBV20-1; clone_size: NA; d_call: TRBD2; cdr3_nt: TGCAGTGCCGTAGCGGGTTCCGGAGGAGCTCACGAGCAGTACTTC; cdr3_aa: CSAVAGSGGAHEQYF